This TCR beta chain originates from a study of OX40 agonist ivuxolimab in advanced cancers. Study background: Ivuxolimab, an antibody acting as an agonist of OX40 (CD134), was used to treat patients.

With respect to this clone: Its antigen is still unknown.

Assay: immunoSEQ multiplex PCR; the TCRdb copy retains only in-frame clones and omits some. The sample yields approximately 89,000 clones, around 88% seen once. Study findings and constraints: Fewer expanded clones were found on average in CD4+ than in CD8+ T cells. The authors also found low normalized T-cell clonal expansion in some nonresponders. The study observed clonal expansion of CD4+ and CD8+ blood T cells by week 6 at 0.1 to 3.0 mg/kg.

The germline V gene encodes CDR1 KGHSH and CDR2 LQKENI. The V gene lost 2 bases and the J gene lost 8 bases, with 21 bases spanning the gap. The CDR3 length is 16 residues. The source was CD4+ or CD8+ T cells sorted from blood, collected in a trial of the OX40 agonist ivuxolimab. The source is an adult with an advanced solid tumor such as melanoma, head and neck, liver or kidney cancer. The V and J genes are TRBV18 and TRBJ1-2; D gene unclear. The DNA for the CDR3 is TGTGCCAGCTCACCATCCGCGACGATTCTATCTCAGGGCTACACCTTC. Its translation: CASSPSATILSQGYTF.